The T cell receptor (beta chain) described here comes from a study of OX40 agonist ivuxolimab in advanced cancers. Looking at the study overall: Ivuxolimab, which targeted the costimulatory receptor OX40 (CD134), was an agonistic, fully human IgG2 monoclonal antibody. The paper describes the monotherapy dose-escalation part (N of about 47 patients) of the phase I trial of ivuxolimab. Prior anti-PD-1, anti-PD-L1 or anti-CTLA-4 therapy was permitted, and checkpoint inhibitors had been received by less than 45% of dose-escalation patients. Of the roughly 53 patients in dose escalation, about 20 had hepatocellular carcinoma, some 15 had melanoma, 9 had renal cell carcinoma and 9 had head and neck cancer. Intravenous ivuxolimab was administered to patients every 2 weeks at six dose levels: 0.01, 0.1, 0.3, 1.5, 3 and 10 mg/kg. Partial responses were achieved by three dose-escalation patients, of whom one had hepatocellular carcinoma and two had cutaneous melanoma. The dose-escalation cohort was 80% to 90% male with a mean age of roughly 60 years, ranging from 23 to 79. The point of sequencing TCRbeta in the periphery was to test whether ivuxolimab changed TCR sequence diversity and drove clonal T-cell expansion.

General study outcomes and caveats: After ivuxolimab, CD8+ T cells had more expanded clones than CD4+ T cells on average. In the 0.1-3.0 mg/kg groups, partial responders were among the patients with the lowest normalized peripheral clonal expansion, particularly in CD8+ T cells. At doses of 0.1 to 3.0 mg/kg, clonal expansion of both CD4+ and CD8+ blood T cells was observed from baseline to week 6. Which antigens the clonally expanded peripheral T cells were specific for was not determined. Low levels of normalized T-cell clonal expansion were also seen in some nonresponding patients.

Genomic DNA was isolated from the sorted cells so that the TCRbeta CDR3 region could be sequenced. The immunoSEQ Assay was used for sequencing of TCRbeta CDR3 regions. The table was pulled from immuneACCESS by TCRdb, which kept in-frame rearrangements only. Such tables lose some clones; where checked, under half of the loss comes from unresolved V genes, and the rest has no known cause. In this sample the table shows some 42,000 clones, 75% to 90% of which occur a single time. The ten largest clones capture under 5.5% of the sample. Patients with autoimmune disease history or receiving systemic immunosuppression were excluded from the trial. In every dose cohort, peripheral blood was drawn for TCR sequencing at baseline, cycle 4 day 1, and cycle 7 day 1. Samples were obtained from an open-label, multicenter, first-in-human phase I dose-escalation trial of ivuxolimab. Adults with locally advanced or metastatic melanoma, renal cell carcinoma, hepatocellular carcinoma or head and neck squamous cell carcinoma were enrolled in the trial. Before TCR sequencing, CD4+ T cells and CD8+ T cells from peripheral blood were sorted into separate populations.

About this clone: Its cognate antigen has yet to be identified. Base qualities are not at hand, and no much larger clone is one base apart.

Including the terminal cysteine and phenylalanine, the CDR3 comprises 15 residues. Only the CDR3 DNA is retained, 45 bases long and in frame from the first base. The rearrangement combines TRBV21-1 with TRBJ2-7; the table assigns TRBD2, which was not confirmed against the DNA. TRBV21-1 counts as a pseudogene. This clonotype was sampled from an adult with an advanced solid tumor such as melanoma, head and neck, liver or kidney cancer. The specimen comprised CD4+ or CD8+ T cells sorted from blood, sampled in a trial of the OX40 agonist ivuxolimab. The DNA sequence reads TGTGCCAGCCAGCTAGGCGGGGGTAGCTCCTACGAGCAGTACTTC. It encodes CASQLGGGSSYEQYF.